This T cell receptor (beta chain) stems from a study of blood T cell repertoires in COVID-19. Study at large: The United States, Italy and Spain provided the acute and convalescent COVID-19 samples. PBMCs, B-cell-depleted T cells, or T cells were the source of the cDNA or gDNA that made up the material.

This clone has a handful of counts. Per the original data handling: Amplifying reference gene primers gave estimates of nucleated cell counts. Sequenced by immunoSEQ multiplex PCR; TCRdb stores in-frame clones only, minus some. Clone size and the V and J calls come from that table; the DNA yielded D and trimming. The sample records more than 80,000 clones, approximately 87% being singletons. Germline CDR1 LNHDA, CDR2 SQIVND (reference sequence). V was pared by 9 bases and J by 4 bases, with 15 bases between. The CDR3 has 13 residues. This TCR was recovered from a human donor with active COVID-19. The donor label of this sample is uncertain. Sequencing was performed on peripheral blood. V is TRBV19 and J is TRBJ1-1; possibly TRBD1 for D (6 bases). CDR3 nucleotide sequence: TGTGCCAGCAGGGGCGGTTTTCGCACTGAAGCTTTCTTT. Residues: CASRGGFRTEAFF.